Presented here are 8 T cell receptor beta chains from one specimen sequenced in a study of T cell responses to AZD1222 COVID-19 vaccine. Sequencing used immunoSEQ multiplex PCR; TCRdb keeps in-frame clones, though not all of them. The sample has some 150,000 clones, approximately 94% seen once. Source: peripheral blood, taken on day 0 of AZD1222 vaccination. The receptors derive from an adult in good health.

The rearrangement joins TRBV19 to TRBJ1-3; D uncertain. This CDR3 has 13 residues. Germline CDR1 LNHDA, CDR2 SQIVND (reference sequence). V dropped 5 bases and J dropped 0 bases, with 5 bases sitting between them. This chain's CDR3 is CASSFSSGNTIYF. Here the CDR3 DNA reads TGTGCCAGTAGTTTCAGCTCTGGAAACACCATATATTTT. The full variable domain, rest sourced from reference TRBV19 and TRBJ1-3, is DGGITQSPKYLFRKEGQNVTLSCEQNLNHDAMYWYRQDPGQGLRLIYYSQIVNDFQKGDIAEGYSVSREKKESFPLTVTSAQKNPTAFYLCASSFSSGNTIYFGEGSWLTVV.

The rearrangement links TRBV18 to TRBJ1-3, with D perhaps matching TRBD1 (5 bases). CDR3 length: 16 amino acids. Germline V gives CDR1 KGHSH, CDR2 LQKENI. V was trimmed by 0 bases and J by 0 bases, leaving 9 bases between them. The CDR3 region has the DNA TGTGCCAGCTCACCACCCGGGACCAGCTCTGGAAACACCATATATTTT. Translating gives CASSPPGTSSGNTIYF.

The chain couples TRBV7-3 to TRBJ1-3; weak D call: TRBD1 (6 bases). Between the trimmed V and J ends, which lost 6 bases and 2 bases, there was a span of 14 bases. CDR1 is SGHTA and CDR2 is FQGTGA in the germline V gene. The CDR3 contains 15 residues. The CDR3 region has the DNA TGTGCCAGCAGTGTAACGAAGGGGGCTGGAAACACCATATATTTT. It specifies CASSVTKGAGNTIYF.

The rearrangement links TRBV25-1 to TRBJ1-5; D gene ambiguous. Trimming stripped 1 base from V and 6 bases from J, with 13 bases between. The CDR3 length is 15 residues. Germline CDR1 reads MGHDK; CDR2 reads SYGVNS. The CDR3 coding sequence is TGTGCCAGCAGTGAATCACTACAAGCGCCTCAGCCCCAGCATTTT. It is translated as CASSESLQAPQPQHF.

The CDR3 DNA is TGTGCCAGCACCATACCGGGGGGACGGCCGAACACTGAAGCTTTCTTT. It is translated as CASTIPGGRPNTEAFF. The chain carries TRBV11-2 and TRBJ1-1, with TRBD1 as a possible D gene (5 bases). Germline V gene data show CDR1 as SGHAT and CDR2 as FQNNGV. Trimming shortened V by 7 bases and J by 1 base, and 19 bases separated the two germline ends. This CDR3 has 16 amino acids.

The chain combines TRBV30 with TRBJ2-3; D perhaps matches TRBD1 (6 bases). V lost 8 bases, J lost 8 bases, and 20 bases lay in between. The CDR3 spans 13 residues. Per the germline V gene, CDR1 is GTSNPN and CDR2 is SVGIG (reference sequence). Here the CDR3 DNA reads TGTGCCCGAAGGGGGAAGTCTATCTCTACGCAGTATTTT. Translation gives CARRGKSISTQYF.

The chain combines TRBV5-6 with TRBJ1-1; TRBD1 agrees at 10 bases. This CDR3 is 16 amino acids long. Germline-derived CDR1 and CDR2 are SGHDT and YYEEEE. V lost 4 bases to trimming and J lost 5 bases; unmatched junction nucleotides: 11. This chain's CDR3 is CASSVSDRGPRTEAFF. In DNA form, the CDR3 reads TGTGCCAGCAGCGTGAGTGACAGGGGGCCTCGGACTGAAGCTTTCTTT.

This rearrangement joins TRBV2 to TRBJ2-7, with unresolved D. Per the germline V gene, CDR1 is SNHLY and CDR2 is FYNNEI. V gave up 7 bases and J gave up 0 bases, with 10 bases separating them. The CDR3 is 13 residues long. The CDR3 loop reads CASKRVTSYEQYF. The CDR3 DNA sequence: TGTGCCAGCAAACGGGTCACCTCCTACGAGCAGTACTTC.